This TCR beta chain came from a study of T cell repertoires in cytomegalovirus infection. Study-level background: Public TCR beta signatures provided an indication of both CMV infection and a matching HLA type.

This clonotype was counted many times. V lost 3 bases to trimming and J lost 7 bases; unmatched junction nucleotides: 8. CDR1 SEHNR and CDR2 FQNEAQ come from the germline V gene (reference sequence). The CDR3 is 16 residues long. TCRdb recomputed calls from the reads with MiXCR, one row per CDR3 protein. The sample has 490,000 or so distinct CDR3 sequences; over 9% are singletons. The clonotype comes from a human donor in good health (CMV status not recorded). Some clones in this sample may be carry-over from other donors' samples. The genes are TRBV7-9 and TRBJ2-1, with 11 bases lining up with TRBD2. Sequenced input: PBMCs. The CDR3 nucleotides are TGTGCCAGCAGCTTGAGGGGACTAGCGGAAGGGAATGAGCAGTTCTTC. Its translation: CASSLRGLAEGNEQFF. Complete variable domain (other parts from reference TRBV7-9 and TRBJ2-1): DTGVSQNPRHKITKRGQNVTFRCDPISEHNRLYWYRQTLGQGPEFLTYFQNEAQLEKSRLLSDRFSAERPKGSFSTLEIQRTEQGDSAMYLCASSLRGLAEGNEQFFGPGTRLTVL.